The T cell receptor (beta chain) under discussion was sequenced for a study of glioma-infiltrating T cells after dendritic cell vaccination (dated by TCRdb to the mid-2010s). In the study overall: The cohort comprised approximately 15 glioblastoma patients from Phase I and II dendritic cell vaccination trials, 9 newly diagnosed and 6 with recurrent disease. Autologous tumor lysate-pulsed dendritic cell vaccination was administered to the patients between about 2003 and 2012. To make the vaccine, monocyte-derived dendritic cells were cultured for under eight days with IL-4 and GM-CSF and then pulsed overnight with autologous tumor lysate. Patients received three intradermal dendritic cell vaccine injections at biweekly intervals in the arm below the axilla. In glioblastoma patients vaccinated with dendritic cells, deep sequencing of TCR beta CDR3 regions served to measure tumor-infiltrating lymphocyte content and to compare repertoires between tumor and blood. Survival after dendritic cell vaccination was correlated with TCR sequencing metrics such as TIL content and the overlap between tumor and blood repertoires. Results and caveats for the whole study, not just this receptor: The cohort was small and heterogeneous, with few patients having full blood and tumor sets and even fewer initial-recurrent tumor pairs. The three-group TCR overlap response model was characterized as speculative, and prospective validation of the model was stated to be required. No direct relationship between TCR clonality and survival was found, suggesting that a diverse polyclonal response may matter. Longer time to progression and overall survival after dendritic cell vaccination were predicted by higher estimated pretreatment TIL content.

As concerns this clone: The antigen it recognizes is unknown. Per-base quality was not reported, and no clone a single base away is much larger than it.

CDR1 and CDR2 are read off the germline V gene as SGHVS and FNYEAQ. V is reduced by 5 bases and J by 3 bases, leaving a spacing of 13 bases between them. Counted from cysteine to phenylalanine, this CDR3 has 14 amino acids. The only DNA kept is the CDR3, 42 bases in frame from the first base. Patients were selected for having adequate residual fresh-frozen tumor tissue and more than two years of available survival data. Although molecular status otherwise differed among the glioblastoma patients, no patient had an isocitrate dehydrogenase mutation. PBMC were collected before vaccination, two weeks after the third vaccination, and at tumor progression if progression occurred. The Qiagen DNeasy Blood extraction Kit was used to extract genomic DNA. The immunoSEQ assay amplified TCRB CDR3 regions from approximately 2 micrograms of genomic DNA, or from all available DNA when less than that amount was available. Multiplex PCR used 60 forward primers for TCR V beta segments and 13 reverse primers for J beta segments. To estimate reads per starting template, synthetic control templates were spiked into each sample at limiting dilution. Sequencing produced 87 bp reads on the Illumina HiSeq System. The authors' analysis ran thus. PCR and sequencing errors were removed by merging closely related sequences with a nearest neighbor algorithm. TCR overlap was measured as the percentage of unique tumor TCR beta sequences that were also present in the peripheral blood of the same patient. TCRdb holds this immuneACCESS table with in-frame rearrangements only. Some clones are missing; in checked studies, unresolved V genes explain under half, and the rest has no known cause. That table supplies the V and J calls and clone size; D and trimming were determined from the DNA. For this sample the table gives approximately 84,000 clones, of which around 84% were detected only once. The ten largest clones capture 15% to 19% of the sample.

The sample here was blood, taken before dendritic cell vaccination. The V and J segments used are TRBV7-6 and TRBJ2-5; the D gene is possibly TRBD2, with 7 bases matching. This sequence was found in a human donor with glioblastoma. In nucleotide form, the sequence is TGTGCCAGCAGCAGAGCGGGACATGAAGAGACCCAGTACTTC. Its coded protein is CASSRAGHEETQYF.